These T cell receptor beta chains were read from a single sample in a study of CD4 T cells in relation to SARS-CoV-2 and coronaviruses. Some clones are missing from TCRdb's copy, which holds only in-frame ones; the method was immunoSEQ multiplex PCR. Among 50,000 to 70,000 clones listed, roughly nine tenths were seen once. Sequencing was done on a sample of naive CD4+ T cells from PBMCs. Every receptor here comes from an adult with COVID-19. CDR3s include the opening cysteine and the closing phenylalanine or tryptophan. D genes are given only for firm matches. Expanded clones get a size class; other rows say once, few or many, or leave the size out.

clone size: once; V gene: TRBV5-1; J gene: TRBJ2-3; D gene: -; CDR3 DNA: TGCGCCAGCAGCGCGGGCCCCACTGGAGATACGCAGTATTTT; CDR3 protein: CASSAGPTGDTQYF
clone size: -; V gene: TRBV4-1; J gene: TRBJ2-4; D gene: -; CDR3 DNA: TGCGCCAGCAGCCAAGATTATTGGACAGTTGTCGGCCGTCAGTACTTC; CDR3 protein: CASSQDYWTVVGRQYF
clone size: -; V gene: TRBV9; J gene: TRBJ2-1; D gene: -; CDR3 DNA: TGTGCCAGCAGCGTAAGGGGGGGAGAGGACAGGGTAGGCAATGAGCAGTTCTTC; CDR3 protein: CASSVRGGEDRVGNEQFF
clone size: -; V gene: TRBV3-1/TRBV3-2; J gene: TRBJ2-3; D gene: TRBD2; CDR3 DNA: TGTGCCAGCAGCCCGGGGGGAGATACGCAGTATTTT; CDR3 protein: CASSPGGDTQYF
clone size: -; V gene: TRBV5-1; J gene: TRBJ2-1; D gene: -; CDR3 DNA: TGCGCCAGCAGCACGGGACTCCTGGGTAATGAGCAGTTCTTC; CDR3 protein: CASSTGLLGNEQFF
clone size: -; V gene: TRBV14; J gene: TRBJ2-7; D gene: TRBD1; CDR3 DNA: TGTGCCAGCAGCCGCAACCCAGGGGGAGTTTTTATGGCCTACGAGCAGTACTTC; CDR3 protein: CASSRNPGGVFMAYEQYF
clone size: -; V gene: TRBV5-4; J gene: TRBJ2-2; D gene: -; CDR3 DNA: TGTGCCAGCAGCTTGGTGCCGGACAGCAACACCGGGGAGCTGTTTTTT; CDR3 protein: CASSLVPDSNTGELFF
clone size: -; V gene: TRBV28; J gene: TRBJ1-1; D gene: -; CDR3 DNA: TGTGCCAGCAGTCCCCCGGGAATGAACACTGAAGCTTTCTTT; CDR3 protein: CASSPPGMNTEAFF
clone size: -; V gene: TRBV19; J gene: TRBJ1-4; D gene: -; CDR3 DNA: TGTGCCAGTAACCTTAGGGGGGAAATTGGTGGACTGTTTTTT; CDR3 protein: CASNLRGEIGGLFF
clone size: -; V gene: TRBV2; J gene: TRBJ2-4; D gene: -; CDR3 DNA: TGTGCCAGCAGTATACGGGCGGAAGCCAAAAACATTCAGTACTTC; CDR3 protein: CASSIRAEAKNIQYF
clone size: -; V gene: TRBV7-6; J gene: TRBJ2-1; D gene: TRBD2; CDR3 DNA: TGTGCCAGCAGCCCCCTGGGTGGCGGGAGCTCCTACAATGAGCAGTTCTTC; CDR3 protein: CASSPLGGGSSYNEQFF
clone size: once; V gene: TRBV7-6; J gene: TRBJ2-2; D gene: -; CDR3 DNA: TGTGCCAGCAGCTTGAGATCCCTGAACACCGGGGAGCTGTTTTTT; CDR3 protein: CASSLRSLNTGELFF
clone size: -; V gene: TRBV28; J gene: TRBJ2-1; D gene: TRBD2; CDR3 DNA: TGTGCCAGCAGTTTATGGCTAGCGGGCGTCGGTGAGCAGTTCTTC; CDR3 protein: CASSLWLAGVGEQFF
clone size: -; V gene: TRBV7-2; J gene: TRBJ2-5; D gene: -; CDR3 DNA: TGTGCCAGCAGCTTGGCGGAGACCCAGTACTTC; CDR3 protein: CASSLAETQYF
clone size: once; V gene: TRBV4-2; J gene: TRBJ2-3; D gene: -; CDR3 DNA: TGTGCCAGCAGCCAAGCAAGAGATACGCAGTATTTT; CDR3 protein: CASSQARDTQYF
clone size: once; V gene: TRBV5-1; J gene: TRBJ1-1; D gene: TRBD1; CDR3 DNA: TGCGCCAGCAGCCTGAGTCAGGGGGCGACTGAAGCTTTCTTT; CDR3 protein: CASSLSQGATEAFF
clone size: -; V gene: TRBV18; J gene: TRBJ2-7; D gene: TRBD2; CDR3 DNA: TGTGCCAGCTCACGTGTAGCGGGAGTCTCTCCCTACGAGCAGTACTTC; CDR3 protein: CASSRVAGVSPYEQYF
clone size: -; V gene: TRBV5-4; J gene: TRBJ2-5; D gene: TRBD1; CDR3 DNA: TGTGCCAGCAGCATGACCGGGACAGGAGAAGAGACCCAGTACTTC; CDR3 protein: CASSMTGTGEETQYF
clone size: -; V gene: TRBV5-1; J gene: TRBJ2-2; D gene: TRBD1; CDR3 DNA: TGCGCCAGCAGCTTGGGAGGCAGGGGGCCTACCGGGGAGCTGTTTTTT; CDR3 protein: CASSLGGRGPTGELFF
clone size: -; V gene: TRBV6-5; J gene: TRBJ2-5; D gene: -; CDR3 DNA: TGTGCCAGCGGGACTGAACAAGAGACCCAGTACTTC; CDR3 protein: CASGTEQETQYF
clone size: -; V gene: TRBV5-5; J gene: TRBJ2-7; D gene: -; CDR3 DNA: TGTGCCAGCAGTCCCGACATGGCAGCCTCCTACGAGCAGTACTTC; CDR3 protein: CASSPDMAASYEQYF
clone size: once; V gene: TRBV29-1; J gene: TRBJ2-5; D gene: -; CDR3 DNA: TGCAGCGTTGGGGTCCAGACCCAGTACTTC; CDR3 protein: CSVGVQTQYF
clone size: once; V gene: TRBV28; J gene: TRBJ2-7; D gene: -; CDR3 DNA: TGTGCCAGCAATCAACCGGGACTGGGTCTATACGAGCAGTACTTC; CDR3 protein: CASNQPGLGLYEQYF
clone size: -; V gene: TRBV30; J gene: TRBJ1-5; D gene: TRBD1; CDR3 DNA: TGTGCCTGGGACCGACAGGGTAGCAATCAGCCCCAGCATTTT; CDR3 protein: CAWDRQGSNQPQHF
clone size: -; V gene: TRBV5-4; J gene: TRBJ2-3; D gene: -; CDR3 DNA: TGTGCCAGCAGCTTGGGTAGGGCAGATACGCAGTATTTT; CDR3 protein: CASSLGRADTQYF
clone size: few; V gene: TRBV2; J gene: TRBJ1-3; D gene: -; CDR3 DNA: TGTGCCAGCAAGAACGGAAACTCTGGAAACACCATATATTTT; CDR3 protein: CASKNGNSGNTIYF
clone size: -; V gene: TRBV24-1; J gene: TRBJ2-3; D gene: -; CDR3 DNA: TGTGCCACCAGTGACCCCTCCTCGGTAGCGGATATCACAGATACGCAGTATTTT; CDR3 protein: CATSDPSSVADITDTQYF
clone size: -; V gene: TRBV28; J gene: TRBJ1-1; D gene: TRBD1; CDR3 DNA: TGTGCCAGCAGCCCACCAACACCGACAGGGGGCTGGAACACTGAAGCTTTCTTT; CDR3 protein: CASSPPTPTGGWNTEAFF
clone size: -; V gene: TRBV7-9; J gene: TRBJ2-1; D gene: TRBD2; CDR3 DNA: TGTGCCAGCAGCTTTAGCGGGAGGGGGGGGAATGAGCAGTTCTTC; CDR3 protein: CASSFSGRGGNEQFF
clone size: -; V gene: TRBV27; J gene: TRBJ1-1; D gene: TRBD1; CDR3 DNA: TGTGCCAGCAGCCCCCTGGGACAGAGGAACACTGAAGCTTTCTTT; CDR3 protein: CASSPLGQRNTEAFF
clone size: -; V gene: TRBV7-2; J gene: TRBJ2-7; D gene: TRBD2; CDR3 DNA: TGTGCCAGCAGCCCCCGGGGGGGGCAGTACGAGCAGTACTTC; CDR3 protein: CASSPRGGQYEQYF
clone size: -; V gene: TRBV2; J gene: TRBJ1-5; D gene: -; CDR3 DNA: TGTGCCAGCAACGGGGATAGCAATCAGCCCCAGCATTTT; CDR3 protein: CASNGDSNQPQHF
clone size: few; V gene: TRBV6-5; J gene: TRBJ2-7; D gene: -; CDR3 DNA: TGTGCCAGCAGAAGCGGCTACGAGCAGTACTTC; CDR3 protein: CASRSGYEQYF
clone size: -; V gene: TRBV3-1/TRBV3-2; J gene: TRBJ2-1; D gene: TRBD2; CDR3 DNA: TGTGCCAGCAGCCAAAGAAGCGGGAGTCGGGATGAGCAGTTCTTC; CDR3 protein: CASSQRSGSRDEQFF
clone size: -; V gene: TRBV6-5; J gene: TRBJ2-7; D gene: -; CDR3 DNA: TGTGCCAGCAGCCGAGGGTCCTACGAGCAGTACTTC; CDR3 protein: CASSRGSYEQYF
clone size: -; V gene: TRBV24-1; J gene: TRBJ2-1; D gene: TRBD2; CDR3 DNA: TGTGCCACCAGTGCCGAGCGGGGAAACTCCTACAATGAGCAGTTCTTC; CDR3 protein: CATSAERGNSYNEQFF
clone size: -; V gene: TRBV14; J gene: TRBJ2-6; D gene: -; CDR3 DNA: TGTGCCAGCAGCCAATGGGGTTTGAAGGGGGTCTCTGGGGCCAACGTCCTGACTTTC; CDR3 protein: CASSQWGLKGVSGANVLTF
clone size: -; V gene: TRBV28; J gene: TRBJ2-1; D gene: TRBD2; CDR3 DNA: TGTGCCAGCAGTTCCCTCGAGAGCGGGGCCTACAATGAGCAGTTCTTC; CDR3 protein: CASSSLESGAYNEQFF
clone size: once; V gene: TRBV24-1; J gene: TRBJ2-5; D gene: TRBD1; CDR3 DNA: TGTGCCACCAGCTCGACAGGGCATGAGACCCAGTACTTC; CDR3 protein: CATSSTGHETQYF
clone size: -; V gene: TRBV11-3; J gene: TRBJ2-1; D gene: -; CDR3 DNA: TGTGCCAGCAGCTCGAAACAGAATGAGCAGTTCTTC; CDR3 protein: CASSSKQNEQFF
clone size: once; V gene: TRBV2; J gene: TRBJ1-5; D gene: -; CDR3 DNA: TGTGCCAGCAGTGAAGCCAACAGGGTTGGACAGCCCCAGCATTTT; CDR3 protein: CASSEANRVGQPQHF
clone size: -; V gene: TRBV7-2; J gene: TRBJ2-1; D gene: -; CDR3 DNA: TGTGCCAGCAGCTTATTGAATGAGCAGTTCTTC; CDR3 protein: CASSLLNEQFF
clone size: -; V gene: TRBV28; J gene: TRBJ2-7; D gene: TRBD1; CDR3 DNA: TGTGCCAGCAGCTTGGACAGGGTCACCTACGAGCAGTACTTC; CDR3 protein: CASSLDRVTYEQYF
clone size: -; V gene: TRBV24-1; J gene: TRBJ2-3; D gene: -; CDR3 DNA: TGTGCCACCAGTGATGAGAGAAGCACAGATACGCAGTATTTT; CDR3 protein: CATSDERSTDTQYF
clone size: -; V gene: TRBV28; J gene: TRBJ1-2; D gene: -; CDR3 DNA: TGTGCCAGCAGTTTATGGAGGCCCGATTGGGGGGGGAGGATAGGTGGTCGTAACTATGGCTACACCTTC; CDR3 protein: CASSLWRPDWGGRIGGRNYGYTF
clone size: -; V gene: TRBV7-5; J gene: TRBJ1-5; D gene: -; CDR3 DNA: TGTGCCAGAAGCTTGGGAGGACAGAGGAATCAGCCCCAGCATTTT; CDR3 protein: CARSLGGQRNQPQHF
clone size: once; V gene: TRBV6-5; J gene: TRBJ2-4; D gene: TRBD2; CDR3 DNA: TGTGCCAGCAGGAGGGACTATAAAAACATTCAGTACTTC; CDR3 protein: CASRRDYKNIQYF
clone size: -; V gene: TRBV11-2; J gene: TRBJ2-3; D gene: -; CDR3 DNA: TGTGCCAGCAGCTTCGAAAGGGAGGATACGCAGTATTTT; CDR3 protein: CASSFEREDTQYF
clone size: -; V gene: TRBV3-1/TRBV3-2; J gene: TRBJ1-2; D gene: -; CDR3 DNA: TGTGCCAGCAGCCAGTCAGGGAATGGCTACACCTTC; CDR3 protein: CASSQSGNGYTF
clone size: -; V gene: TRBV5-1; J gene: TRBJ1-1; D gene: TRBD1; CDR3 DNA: TGCGCCAGCAGCTTGGCCTTGACAGGGGAGAACACTGAAGCTTTCTTT; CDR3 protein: CASSLALTGENTEAFF
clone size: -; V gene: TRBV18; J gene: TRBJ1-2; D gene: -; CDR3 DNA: TGTGCCAGCTCACCCGGCGGCCTAAACTATGGCTACACCTTC; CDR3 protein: CASSPGGLNYGYTF
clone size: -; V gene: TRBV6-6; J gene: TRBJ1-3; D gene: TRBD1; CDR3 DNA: TGTGCCAGCTGTCGGACAGGTGCGCTATGGGAAAGCTCTGGAAACACCATATATTTT; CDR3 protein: CASCRTGALWESSGNTIYF
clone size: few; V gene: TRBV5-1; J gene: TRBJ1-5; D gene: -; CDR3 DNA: TGCGCCAGCAGCTCCCTCGGTGTAGCCTTCTGGCCCCAGCATTTT; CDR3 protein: CASSSLGVAFWPQHF
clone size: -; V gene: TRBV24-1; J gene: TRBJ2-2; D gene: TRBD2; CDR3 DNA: TGTGCCACCAGTGGACTAGCGGGAGGTCACACCGGGGAGCTGTTTTTT; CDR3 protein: CATSGLAGGHTGELFF
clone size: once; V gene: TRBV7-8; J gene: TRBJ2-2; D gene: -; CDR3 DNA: TGTGCCAGCAGCTTAGATCGATTGGGGGGTGACACCGGGGAGCTGTTTTTT; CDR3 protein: CASSLDRLGGDTGELFF
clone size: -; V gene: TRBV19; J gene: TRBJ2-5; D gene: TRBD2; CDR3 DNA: TGTGCCAGTAGTTTAGGGACTAGCTCAAGCGGAGAGACCCAGTACTTC; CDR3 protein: CASSLGTSSSGETQYF
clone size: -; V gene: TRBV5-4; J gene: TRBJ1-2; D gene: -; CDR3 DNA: TGTGCCAGCACTCCCCGCCGGGGGGCCGCTAACTATGGCTACACCTTC; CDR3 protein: CASTPRRGAANYGYTF
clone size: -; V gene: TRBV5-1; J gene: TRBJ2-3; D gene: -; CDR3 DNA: TGCGCCAGCAGCCCTGGAGACAGCACAGATACGCAGTATTTT; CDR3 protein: CASSPGDSTDTQYF
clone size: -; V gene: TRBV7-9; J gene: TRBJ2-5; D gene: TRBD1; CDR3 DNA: TGTGCCAGCAGCTCGACGGGACAGGGCGAGACCCAGTACTTC; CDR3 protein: CASSSTGQGETQYF
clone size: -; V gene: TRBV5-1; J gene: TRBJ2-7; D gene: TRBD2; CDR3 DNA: TGCGCCAGCAGCGAGATAGCGGGAGGGCCCATCGAGCAGTACTTC; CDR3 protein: CASSEIAGGPIEQYF